Listed here are 23 T cell receptor beta chains from one sample, sequenced in a study of cytomegalovirus exposure and HLA in healthy donors. Both 60 Vbeta primers and 13 Jbeta primers went into the PCR. Clones were read by immunoSEQ multiplex PCR, and TCRdb kept only the in-frame ones, dropping some. The data contain 150,000 to 200,000 clones, 81% of them singletons. The specimen sequenced was PBMCs. All receptors derive from a woman aged 30 to 39 in good health and CMV-seronegative.

The chain links TRBV2 to TRBJ1-5; 9 positions agree with TRBD1. Unmatched junction bases numbered 5, after V lost 6 bases and J lost 5 bases. The CDR3 is 14 amino acids. CDR1 and CDR2 from the germline V gene are SNHLY and FYNNEI. CDR3 DNA: TGTGCCAGCAGAAGGACAGGGGTGGATCAGCCCCAGCATTTT. Translation gives CASRRTGVDQPQHF.

The chain links TRBV27 to TRBJ2-7; 8 bases line up with TRBD1. J was trimmed by 4 bases and V by 0 bases; bases with no gene match: 11. This CDR3 region has 17 residues. Germline-derived CDR1 and CDR2 are MNHEY and SMNVEV (reference sequence). DNA for the CDR3: TGTGCCAGCAGTTTATCGAACCCCGGGACAGGATTTTACGAGCAGTACTTC. Residues: CASSLSNPGTGFYEQYF.

This clone showed up just once. The rearrangement joins TRBV7-7 to TRBJ2-5; the match to TRBD2 covers 11 bases. V trimming: 5 bases; J trimming: 4 bases; junction bases outside the gene matches: 6. The CDR3 runs to 15 residues. Germline CDR1 and CDR2: SSHAT and FNYEAQ (reference sequence). The CDR3 bases are TGTGCCAGCAGCATTAGCGGGGGGGCCGGAGAGACCCAGTACTTC. Encoded protein: CASSISGGAGETQYF.

The chain couples TRBV9 to TRBJ2-1, with 8 bases fitting TRBD1. The CDR3 length is 16 residues. J gave up 2 bases and V 1 base, and 5 bases lay outside the gene matches. Germline CDR1 and CDR2: SGDLS and YYNGEE. The CDR3 region is CASSVSGQVTYNEQFF. The CDR3 bases are TGTGCCAGCAGCGTATCGGGACAGGTGACCTACAATGAGCAGTTCTTC.

The chain joins TRBV6-1 to TRBJ2-7, with 9 bases fitting TRBD1. Germline V lookup: CDR1 MNHNS, CDR2 SASEGT. J was trimmed by 5 bases and V by 2 bases; bases with no gene match: 7. The CDR3 consists of 15 residues. The CDR3, as DNA: TGTGCCAGCAGTGAAAGGACAGGGGAGGGTCACGAGCAGTACTTC. Protein: CASSERTGEGHEQYF.

The chain has TRBV2 and TRBJ2-2; D possibly corresponds to TRBD1 (6 bases). CDR1 and CDR2 (germline): SNHLY, FYNNEI. Trimming removed 6 bases at V and 7 bases at J, with 18 bases between. This CDR3 is 15 amino acids long. The CDR3 spells CASRRQATDSGELFF. The CDR3 nucleotides read TGTGCCAGCAGGCGACAGGCCACGGATAGCGGGGAGCTGTTTTTT.

This chain joins TRBV21-1 and TRBJ1-5; the table gives TRBD1 as D, unverified against the DNA. TRBV21-1 is termed a pseudogene. This CDR3 contains 14 residues. The CDR3 region has the DNA TGTGCCAGCAGCAAAGGGCAGGGTAATCAGCCCCAGCATTTT. Translating gives CASSKGQGNQPQHF.

V is TRBV11-2 and J is TRBJ2-7, with TRBD1 identical over 12 bases. From germline, CDR1 is SGHAT and CDR2 FQNNGV. The CDR3 covers 17 residues. J lost 4 bases, V lost 3 bases, and 10 bases had no gene match. CDR3 in DNA: TGTGCCAGCAGCTTCGGGACAGGGGGCGCAGGCCATTACGAGCAGTACTTC. This sequence encodes CASSFGTGGAGHYEQYF.

This clone was counted only a few times. This chain links TRBV5-6 with TRBJ1-1; the match to TRBD1 covers 11 bases. Unmatched junction bases numbered 8, after V lost 4 bases and J lost 3 bases. Germline V gene lookup returns CDR1 SGHDT and CDR2 YYEEEE. The CDR3 consists of 16 residues. CDR3 protein: CASSPGWGQGDTEAFF. CDR3 DNA: TGTGCCAGCAGCCCTGGATGGGGACAGGGGGACACTGAAGCTTTCTTT.

The chain recombines TRBV9 with TRBJ2-3; D gene unclear. This CDR3 is 13 amino acids long. Germline-derived CDR1 and CDR2 are SGDLS and YYNGEE. The V and J ends lost 0 bases and 9 bases respectively, with 11 bases between them. CDR3 residues: CASSVVTDGTQYF. CDR3 bases: TGTGCCAGCAGCGTAGTTACAGATGGGACGCAGTATTTT.

The chain carries TRBV30 and TRBJ1-1; the match to TRBD1 covers 11 bases. Trimming cost V 3 bases and J 6 bases; bases outside gene matches: 12. Per germline, CDR1 GTSNPN and CDR2 SVGIG (reference sequence). This CDR3 has 16 amino acids. The CDR3 here is CAWSRRDRGSGAEAFF. The CDR3 nucleotides read TGTGCCTGGAGCCGGAGGGACAGGGGGTCTGGGGCTGAAGCTTTCTTT.

The rearrangement links TRBV18 to TRBJ2-1, with D possibly TRBD1 on 7 matching bases. V shed 2 bases and J shed 6 bases, with 14 bases lying between them. Germline loops: CDR1 KGHSH, CDR2 LQKENI. This CDR3 spans 15 amino acids. The CDR3 DNA follows: TGTGCCAGCTCACCAGAGTGGCAGGGGGGCAATGAGCAGTTCTTC. It encodes CASSPEWQGGNEQFF.

J is TRBJ2-3 and V is TRBV5-4; perhaps TRBD2 as D (5 bases). Germline CDR1 and CDR2: SGHNT and YYREEE (reference sequence). Trimming shortened V by 3 bases and J by 4 bases, and 15 bases separated the two germline ends. This CDR3 region has 15 residues. Here the CDR3 reads CASSSREGLADTQYF. The CDR3 DNA reads TGTGCCAGCAGCTCGAGGGAAGGTTTGGCAGATACGCAGTATTTT.

CDR3 bases: TGTGCCAGCAGTTTAGGGGTCGTGTCGGGACAGGGGTCAGACGAGCAGTACTTC. It is translated as CASSLGVVSGQGSDEQYF. The V and J genes are TRBV28 and TRBJ2-7, with 10 bases lining up with TRBD1. With 2 bases clipped from V and 5 bases from J, the junction kept 15 bases outside the gene matches. Germline values: CDR1 MDHEN, CDR2 SYDVKM. CDR3 length: 18 residues. Variable domain in full (rest from reference TRBV28 and TRBJ2-7): DVKVTQSSRYLVKRTGEKVFLECVQDMDHENMFWYRQDPGLGLRLIYFSYDVKMKEKGDIPEGYSVSREKKERFSLILESASTNQTSMYLCASSLGVVSGQGSDEQYFGPGTRLTVT.

J is TRBJ2-1 and V is TRBV27; 7 bases fit TRBD1. The CDR3 extends over 14 amino acids. Per the germline V gene, CDR1 is MNHEY and CDR2 is SMNVEV (reference sequence). V trimming: 6 bases; J trimming: 3 bases; junction bases outside the gene matches: 5. CDR3 region: CASSLGTVYNEQFF. CDR3 sequence (DNA): TGTGCCAGCAGCCTAGGGACAGTCTACAATGAGCAGTTCTTC.

This sequence joins TRBV6-1 and TRBJ2-7, with 10 bases matching TRBD2. This CDR3 has 14 residues. Germline V CDR1 and CDR2: MNHNS, SASEGT. V dropped 7 bases and J dropped 6; count of bases not matched to a gene: 9. CDR3 in DNA: TGTGCCAGCACCCTTAGCGGGGGGCCGGGCGAGCAGTACTTC. Translation: CASTLSGGPGEQYF.

This clone was picked up a small number of times. This chain connects TRBV5-4 to TRBJ1-1, with a possible D match to TRBD1 (6 bases). This CDR3 region has 14 residues. V was shortened by 2 bases and J by 1 base, with 9 bases between the two germline ends. Germline V gene sequence: CDR1 SGHNT, CDR2 YYREEE (reference sequence). The CDR3 is CASSFRDKNTEAFF. The CDR3 coding sequence is TGTGCCAGCAGCTTCCGGGACAAGAACACTGAAGCTTTCTTT.

V gene TRBV28 combines with J gene TRBJ2-6; tentatively, D is TRBD1 (7 bases). The CDR3 totals 17 residues. From germline, CDR1 is MDHEN and CDR2 SYDVKM. V lost 5 bases, J lost 3 bases, and 17 bases lay in between. CDR3 sequence (DNA): TGTGCCAGCAGTCCCCCCCAGGGGGGCGGTGGGGCCAACGTCCTGACTTTC. This encodes CASSPPQGGGGANVLTF.

A word on this clone: Other nucleotide sequences from this sample produce the same CDR3. V is TRBV10-2 and J is TRBJ2-2; TRBD1 agrees at 8 bases. V gave up 4 bases and J gave up 7 bases; unmatched junction bases: 5. Germline lookup yields CDR1 WSHSY and CDR2 SAAADI. This CDR3 comprises 14 residues. The CDR3 loop is CASSVQGGIGELFF. CDR3 in DNA: TGCGCCAGCAGTGTACAGGGGGGAATCGGGGAGCTGTTTTTT.

This sequence joins TRBV5-1 and TRBJ2-3; the D is unclear. This CDR3 has 16 amino acids. CDR1 and CDR2 (germline): SGHRS, YFSETQ. V lost 0 bases, J lost 2 bases, and 13 bases lay in between. Here the CDR3 reads CASSLGLTAYTDTQYF. The CDR3 region has the DNA TGCGCCAGCAGCTTGGGGTTAACAGCCTACACAGATACGCAGTATTTT.

As DNA, the CDR3 is TGTGCCAGCATCTCCCGGGCGGGGAATACTGAAGCTTTCTTT. Its translation: CASISRAGNTEAFF. This chain links TRBV6-5 with TRBJ1-1, with D hard to call. Germline V gene lookup returns CDR1 MNHEY and CDR2 SVGAGI. V was pared by 7 bases and J by 5 bases, with 17 bases between. The CDR3 has 14 amino acids.

The chain combines TRBV6-1 with TRBJ2-2; TRBD1 agrees at 7 bases. CDR3 length equals 16 residues. The V segment lost 4 bases and the J segment 3 bases; nucleotides outside the gene matches: 8. Germline V lookup: CDR1 MNHNS, CDR2 SASEGT. The CDR3 coding sequence is TGTGCCAGCAGTGTATTTCACACAGGGGACACCGGGGAGCTGTTTTTT. Translation gives CASSVFHTGDTGELFF.

A few counts support this clone. This sequence joins TRBV19 and TRBJ2-7; 7 bases align to TRBD2. With 5 bases clipped from V and 7 bases from J, the junction kept 14 bases outside the gene matches. This CDR3 has 15 residues. The germline V gene encodes CDR1 LNHDA and CDR2 SQIVND (reference sequence). CDR3 sequence reads: CASSPSEAGNKEQYF. CDR3 nucleotides: TGTGCCAGTAGTCCAAGTGAAGCGGGGAATAAAGAGCAGTACTTC.